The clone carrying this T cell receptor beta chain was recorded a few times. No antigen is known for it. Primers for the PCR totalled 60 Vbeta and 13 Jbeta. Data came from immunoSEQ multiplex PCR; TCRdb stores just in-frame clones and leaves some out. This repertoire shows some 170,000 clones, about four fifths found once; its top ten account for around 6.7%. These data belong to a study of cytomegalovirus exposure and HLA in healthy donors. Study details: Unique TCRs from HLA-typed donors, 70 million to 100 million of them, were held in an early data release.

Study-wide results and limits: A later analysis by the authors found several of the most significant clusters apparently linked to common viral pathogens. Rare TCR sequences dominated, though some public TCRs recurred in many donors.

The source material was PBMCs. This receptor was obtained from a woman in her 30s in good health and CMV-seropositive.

CDR3 DNA sequence: TGCGCCAGCAGCCTGGGACAGGTGCCTGGAAACACCATATATTTT. This encodes CASSLGQVPGNTIYF. The chain has TRBV4-3 and TRBJ1-3; TRBD1 agrees at 8 bases. The J segment lost 2 bases and the V segment lost 4 bases, leaving 4 bases of the junction unmatched. Germline V CDR1 and CDR2: LGHNA, YSLEER. The CDR3 extends over 15 amino acids.